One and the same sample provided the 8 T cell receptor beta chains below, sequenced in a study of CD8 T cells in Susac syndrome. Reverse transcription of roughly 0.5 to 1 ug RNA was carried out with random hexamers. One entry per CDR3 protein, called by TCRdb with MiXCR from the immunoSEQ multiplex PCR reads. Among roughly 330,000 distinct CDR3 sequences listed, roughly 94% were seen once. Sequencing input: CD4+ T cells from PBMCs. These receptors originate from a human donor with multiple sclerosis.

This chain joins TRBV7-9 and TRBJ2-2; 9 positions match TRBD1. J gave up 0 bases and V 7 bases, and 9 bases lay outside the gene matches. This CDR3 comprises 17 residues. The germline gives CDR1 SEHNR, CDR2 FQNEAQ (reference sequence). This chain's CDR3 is CASTGNRDRANTGELFF. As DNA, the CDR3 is TGTGCCAGCACGGGGAATCGGGACAGGGCGAACACCGGGGAGCTGTTTTTT.

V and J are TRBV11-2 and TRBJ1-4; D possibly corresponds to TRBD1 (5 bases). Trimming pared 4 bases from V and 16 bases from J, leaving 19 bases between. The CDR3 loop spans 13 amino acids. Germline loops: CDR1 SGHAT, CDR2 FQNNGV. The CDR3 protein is CASSYYPGDHRFF. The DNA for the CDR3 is TGTGCCAGCAGCTATTATCCTGGGGACCACAGGTTTTTT.

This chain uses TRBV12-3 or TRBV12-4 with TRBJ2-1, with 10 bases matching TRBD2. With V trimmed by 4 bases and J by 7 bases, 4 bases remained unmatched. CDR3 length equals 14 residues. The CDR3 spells CASSSSGGINEQFF. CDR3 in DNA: TGTGCCAGCAGTTCTAGCGGGGGCATAAATGAGCAGTTCTTC.

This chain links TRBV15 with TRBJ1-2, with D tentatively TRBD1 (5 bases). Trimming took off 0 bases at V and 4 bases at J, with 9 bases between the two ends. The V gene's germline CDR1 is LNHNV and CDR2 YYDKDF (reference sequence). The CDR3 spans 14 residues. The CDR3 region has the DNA TGTGCCACCAGCAGAGATCGCGGGGGCTATGGCTACACCTTC. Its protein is CATSRDRGGYGYTF.

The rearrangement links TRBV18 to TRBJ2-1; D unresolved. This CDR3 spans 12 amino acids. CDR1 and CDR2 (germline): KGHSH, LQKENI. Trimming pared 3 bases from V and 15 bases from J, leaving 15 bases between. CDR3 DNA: TGTGCCAGCTCACCGGCCCGTGAACGCGGGTTCTTC. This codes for CASSPARERGFF. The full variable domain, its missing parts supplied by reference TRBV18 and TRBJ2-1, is NAGVMQNPRHLVRRRGQEARLRCSPMKGHSHVYWYRQLPEEGLKFMVYLQKENIIDESGMPKERFSAEFPKEGPSILRIQQVVRGDSAAYFCASSPARERGFFGPGTRLTVL.

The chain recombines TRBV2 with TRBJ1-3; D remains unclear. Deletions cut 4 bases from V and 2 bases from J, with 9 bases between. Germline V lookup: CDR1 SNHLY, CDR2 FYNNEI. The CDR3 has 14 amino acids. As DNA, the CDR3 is TGTGCCAGCAGTGGGCCAGGCGCTGGAAACACCATATATTTT. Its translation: CASSGPGAGNTIYF.

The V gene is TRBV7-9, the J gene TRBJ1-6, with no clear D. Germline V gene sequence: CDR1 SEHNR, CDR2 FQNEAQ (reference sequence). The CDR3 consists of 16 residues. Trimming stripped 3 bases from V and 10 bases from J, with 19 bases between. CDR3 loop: CASSFRAQAGVSPLHF. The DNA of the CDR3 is TGTGCCAGCAGCTTCCGGGCCCAGGCCGGGGTGTCACCCCTCCACTTT.

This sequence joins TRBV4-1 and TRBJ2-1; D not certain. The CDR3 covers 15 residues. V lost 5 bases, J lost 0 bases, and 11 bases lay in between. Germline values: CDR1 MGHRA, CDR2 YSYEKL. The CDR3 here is CASSSLEVSYNEQFF. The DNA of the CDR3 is TGCGCCAGCAGCTCCCTAGAGGTCTCCTACAATGAGCAGTTCTTC.